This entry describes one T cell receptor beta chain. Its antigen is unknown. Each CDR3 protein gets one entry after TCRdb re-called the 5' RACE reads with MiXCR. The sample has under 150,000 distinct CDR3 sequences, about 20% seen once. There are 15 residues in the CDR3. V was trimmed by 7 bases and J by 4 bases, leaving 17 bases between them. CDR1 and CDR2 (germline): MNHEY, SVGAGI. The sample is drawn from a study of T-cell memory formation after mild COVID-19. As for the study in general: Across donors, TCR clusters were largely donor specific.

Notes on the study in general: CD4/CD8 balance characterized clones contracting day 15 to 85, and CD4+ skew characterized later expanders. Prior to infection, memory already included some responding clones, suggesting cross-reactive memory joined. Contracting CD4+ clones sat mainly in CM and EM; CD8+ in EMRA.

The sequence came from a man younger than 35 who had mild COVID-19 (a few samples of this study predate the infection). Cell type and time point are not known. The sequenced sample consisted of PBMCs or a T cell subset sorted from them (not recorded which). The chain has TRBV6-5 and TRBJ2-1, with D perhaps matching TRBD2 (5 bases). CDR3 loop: CASIASHLGYNEQFF. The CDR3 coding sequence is TGTGCCAGCATCGCTAGCCACCTCGGTTACAATGAGCAGTTCTTC.